This TCR beta chain came from a study of T cell responses to AZD1222 COVID-19 vaccine. The wider study: Analyses pooled second doses at about 4 or about 12 weeks.

The data were produced by immunoSEQ multiplex PCR, yet TCRdb's version contains in-frame clones alone and is incomplete. The sample yields fewer than 300,000 clones, approximately 93% seen once. Germline values: CDR1 SNHLY, CDR2 FYNNEI. This CDR3 is 14 amino acids long. V dropped 3 bases and J dropped 5 bases, with 13 bases sitting between them. Whole-study findings and limits: After two AZD1222 doses, spike-specific TCR breadth and depth rose versus day 0. Variant regions that are unmutated are reportedly the target of nearly half of spike-specific TCRs. White British people made up most donors, females outnumbered males, and clonal diversity was possibly underestimated.

With regard to this clone: The antigen is not known.

The starting material was peripheral blood, obtained on day 0 of AZD1222 vaccination. V and J are TRBV2 and TRBJ1-1; D is possibly TRBD1 (6 bases). The receptor was derived from an adult in good health. Here the CDR3 reads CASSDEQGGTEAFF. The CDR3 DNA sequence: TGTGCCAGCAGTGATGAACAGGGAGGAACTGAAGCTTTCTTT.